A single sample is the source of the 13 T cell receptor beta chains below, sequenced in a study of blood T cell repertoires in COVID-19. The assay was immunoSEQ multiplex PCR, and TCRdb's table has in-frame clones only and misses some. The data contain around 98,000 clones, 65% to 90% of them singletons. Sequencing was performed on peripheral blood. These receptors all come from a man between 65 and 79 years old with active or convalescent COVID-19.

Only a few counts were recorded for this clone. The rearrangement uses TRBV7-9 and TRBJ1-5; 9 bases are a match to TRBD1. Germline V CDR1 and CDR2: SEHNR, FQNEAQ (reference sequence). The CDR3 is 17 amino acids. The trim removed 1 base at V and 0 bases at J, leaving 4 bases unmatched. The CDR3 sequence: CASSLGQGGSSNQPQHF. The CDR3 coding sequence is TGTGCCAGCAGCTTAGGACAGGGGGGTAGTAGCAATCAGCCCCAGCATTTT.

The CDR3 here is CASSISGGLPRSYNEQFF. CDR3 DNA sequence: TGTGCCAGCAGTATTAGCGGGGGCCTCCCTCGCTCCTACAATGAGCAGTTCTTC. This rearrangement joins TRBV27 to TRBJ2-1; 9 bases are a match to TRBD2. V was clipped by 5 bases and J by 0 bases; unmatched bases: 11. Germline CDR1 and CDR2: MNHEY and SMNVEV (reference sequence). The CDR3 covers 18 residues.

This chain links TRBV30 with TRBJ2-3; no definite D call. From germline, CDR1 is GTSNPN and CDR2 SVGIG (reference sequence). Between the trimmed V and J ends, which lost 2 bases and 6 bases, there was a span of 9 bases. The CDR3 spans 12 residues. CDR3 in amino acids: CAWSIVGDTQYF. The CDR3 nucleotides read TGTGCCTGGAGTATCGTCGGGGATACGCAGTATTTT. Complete variable domain (other parts from reference TRBV30 and TRBJ2-3): SQTIHQWPATLVQPVGSPLSLECTVEGTSNPNLYWYRQAAGRGLQLLFYSVGIGQISSEVPQNLSASRPQDRQFILSSKKLLLSDSGFYLCAWSIVGDTQYFGPGTRLTVL.

The chain employs TRBV12-3 or TRBV12-4 and TRBJ1-1; possibly TRBD1 for D (6 bases). V was trimmed by 1 base and J by 7 bases, leaving 10 bases between them. This CDR3 comprises 13 residues. CDR3 in DNA: TGTGCCAGCAGTTTAGACAGGGAAAGTGAAGCTTTCTTT. Amino acid sequence: CASSLDRESEAFF.

The V and J genes are TRBV4-2 and TRBJ1-2; 7 bases line up with TRBD1. This CDR3 has 16 residues. Germline values: CDR1 LGHNA, CDR2 YNFKEQ. Trimming cost V 0 bases and J 4 bases; bases outside gene matches: 8. CDR3 DNA: TGTGCCAGCAGCCAAGATGTCACGGACAGGATCTATGGCTACACCTTC. Protein product: CASSQDVTDRIYGYTF.

This chain uses TRBV6-5 with TRBJ2-4; TRBD2 is a possible D gene (6 bases). The germline V gene encodes CDR1 MNHEY and CDR2 SVGAGI. The CDR3 extends over 16 amino acids. The V and J ends lost 4 bases and 4 bases respectively, with 17 bases between them. This chain's CDR3 is CASSFKAGSRKNIQYF. Written as DNA, the CDR3 is TGTGCCAGCAGTTTCAAAGCGGGCTCTCGGAAAAACATTCAGTACTTC.

The chain links TRBV6-5 to TRBJ1-1; no clear D gene. V lost 10 bases and J 3 bases, leaving 9 bases between the germline ends. The CDR3 sequence is 11 residues long. Germline assignment: CDR1 MNHEY and CDR2 SVGAGI. The CDR3 DNA sequence: TGTGCCACCCAAAGCCACACTGAAGCTTTCTTT. As protein: CATQSHTEAFF.

This clone has just a few counts. V and J are TRBV14 and TRBJ2-2, with TRBD2 identical over 11 bases. The CDR3 spans 18 residues. Trimming removed 3 bases from V and 4 bases from J; junction bases left unmatched: 10. Germline lookup yields CDR1 SGHDN and CDR2 FVKESK. The CDR3 region is CASSQMTSGASGTGELFF. CDR3 nucleotides: TGTGCCAGCAGCCAGATGACTAGCGGGGCTTCGGGCACCGGGGAGCTGTTTTTT.

V is TRBV5-6 and J is TRBJ2-2; maybe TRBD1 (6 bases). Trimming pared 4 bases from V and 5 bases from J, leaving 12 bases between. CDR3 size: 14 residues. In germline, CDR1 is SGHDT, CDR2 YYEEEE. CDR3 protein: CASSPGRGTGELFF. The CDR3 bases are TGTGCCAGCAGCCCTGGCAGGGGTACCGGGGAGCTGTTTTTT. Based on the CDR3 plus reference TRBV5-6 and TRBJ2-2, the full variable domain is DAGVTQSPTHLIKTRGQQVTLRCSPKSGHDTVSWYQQALGQGPQFIFQYYEEEERQRGNFPDRFSGHQFPNYSSELNVNALLLGDSALYLCASSPGRGTGELFFGEGSRLTVL.

This chain connects TRBV6-5 to TRBJ2-7; 11 nucleotides agree with TRBD1. With 6 bases clipped from V and 3 bases from J, the junction kept 4 bases outside the gene matches. CDR1 and CDR2 (germline): MNHEY, SVGAGI. The CDR3 contains 14 residues. CDR3 nucleotides: TGTGCCAGCAGACTGGGACAGGGGGTCTACGAGCAGTACTTC. Encoded protein: CASRLGQGVYEQYF.

The gene calls are TRBV19 and TRBJ1-1; D is possibly TRBD1 (6 bases). This CDR3 has 13 amino acids. The germline V and J ends were trimmed by 2 bases and 8 bases, with 12 bases remaining between them. Per the germline V gene, CDR1 is LNHDA and CDR2 is SQIVND (reference sequence). DNA for the CDR3: TGTGCCAGTAGTATAATGGCAGGGGAAGAAGCTTTCTTT. Translated, it gives CASSIMAGEEAFF.

The chain couples TRBV15 to TRBJ1-2; D is undetermined. Between the trimmed V and J ends, which lost 1 base and 7 bases, there was a span of 7 bases. Germline-derived CDR1 and CDR2 are LNHNV and YYDKDF (reference sequence). This CDR3 region has 12 residues. CDR3 nucleotide sequence: TGTGCCACCAGCAGAGTGGGGAGTGGCTACACCTTC. Encoded protein: CATSRVGSGYTF.

CDR3 nucleotides: TGTGCCAGCAGCTTAGCTAGCGGGGCGGATACGCAGTATTTT. Its translation is CASSLASGADTQYF. The chain carries TRBV7-2 and TRBJ2-3; the match to TRBD2 covers 8 bases. Trimming removed 0 bases from V and 6 bases from J; junction bases left unmatched: 2. The CDR3 totals 14 residues. The germline V gene has CDR1 SGHTA and CDR2 FQGNSA.